The 7 T cell receptor beta chains given below trace back to one sample, sequenced in a study of blood T cell repertoires in COVID-19. Method: immunoSEQ multiplex PCR; TCRdb's copy keeps in-frame clones and lacks some. The profile shows approximately 290,000 clones, about 85% of them singletons. The material sequenced was peripheral blood. The receptors were sampled from a human donor with COVID-19, enrolled during active disease. The donor label of this sample is uncertain.

This chain joins TRBV5-1 and TRBJ2-3; 9 positions match TRBD2. Germline loops: CDR1 SGHRS, CDR2 YFSETQ. V shed 3 bases, J shed 2 bases, and the junction held 4 bases outside the gene matches. This CDR3 has 15 residues. CDR3 protein: CASSSRTSATDTQYF. The CDR3 DNA follows: TGCGCCAGCAGCTCCCGGACTAGCGCCACAGATACGCAGTATTTT.

The chain's CDR3 is CASRPDRNNEQFF. The CDR3 DNA sequence: TGCGCCAGCAGACCCGACAGGAACAATGAGCAGTTCTTC. The V gene is TRBV5-1, the J gene TRBJ2-1, with a possible D match to TRBD1 (6 bases). V was pared by 5 bases and J by 5 bases, with 11 bases between. CDR1 is SGHRS, CDR2 YFSETQ, per germline. This CDR3 region has 13 residues.

The chain combines TRBV24-1 with TRBJ1-5; D remains unclear. Germline values: CDR1 KGHDR, CDR2 SFDVKD. V was pared by 11 bases and J by 5 bases, with 6 bases between. This CDR3 has 10 residues. The CDR3 protein is CAIAHQPQHF. In DNA form, the CDR3 reads TGTGCCATCGCGCATCAGCCCCAGCATTTT.

V and J are TRBV6-5 and TRBJ1-1; D remains unclear. The CDR3 has 12 residues. The germline gives CDR1 MNHEY, CDR2 SVGAGI. The V gene lost 8 bases and the J gene lost 8 bases, with 15 bases spanning the gap. For the CDR3, the DNA is TGTGCCAGCGCGCGGGGAACTTACGAAGCTTTCTTT. It is translated as CASARGTYEAFF.

V and J are TRBV4-3 and TRBJ1-4; perhaps TRBD1 as D (6 bases). The length of the CDR3 is 14 residues. The germline gives CDR1 LGHNA, CDR2 YSLEER. Deletions cut 2 bases from V and 5 bases from J, with 9 bases between. Here the CDR3 reads CASSQYRENEKLFF. CDR3 sequence (DNA): TGCGCCAGCAGCCAATACAGGGAGAATGAAAAACTGTTTTTT.

The chain carries TRBV4-2 and TRBJ1-5; TRBD1 matches at 9 bases. J gave up 7 bases and V 4 bases, and 11 bases lay outside the gene matches. The germline CDR1 and CDR2 sequences are LGHNA and YNFKEQ. This CDR3 is 16 amino acids long. The CDR3: CASSLEQGQGRQPQHF. DNA for the CDR3: TGTGCCAGCAGCCTCGAGCAGGGACAGGGACGACAGCCCCAGCATTTT.

This clone was seen just once. This sequence joins TRBV30 and TRBJ1-1; no clear D gene. Looked up from germline, CDR1 is GTSNPN and CDR2 is SVGIG (reference sequence). This CDR3 comprises 12 residues. Trimming shortened V by 6 bases and J by 3 bases, and 11 bases separated the two germline ends. In DNA, the CDR3 is TGTGCCTGCCGAGGGATCGACACTGAAGCTTTCTTT. Its protein product is CACRGIDTEAFF. Using reference TRBV30 and TRBJ1-1 for the parts outside the CDR3, the full variable domain is SQTIHQWPATLVQPVGSPLSLECTVEGTSNPNLYWYRQAAGRGLQLLFYSVGIGQISSEVPQNLSASRPQDRQFILSSKKLLLSDSGFYLCACRGIDTEAFFGQGTRLTVV.